This T cell receptor (beta chain) is from a study of OX40 agonist ivuxolimab in advanced cancers. Turning to the overall study: Ivuxolimab was an agonistic, fully human IgG2 monoclonal antibody directed against OX40 (CD134), a costimulatory receptor. Patients were allowed to have had prior anti-PD-1, anti-PD-L1 or anti-CTLA-4 therapy, and approximately 41% of the dose-escalation patients had previously received checkpoint inhibitors. The point of sequencing TCRbeta in the periphery was to test whether ivuxolimab changed TCR sequence diversity and drove clonal T-cell expansion. Intravenous ivuxolimab was administered to patients every 2 weeks at six dose levels: 0.01, 0.1, 0.3, 1.5, 3 and 10 mg/kg. Partial responses occurred in three dose-escalation patients, of whom one had hepatocellular carcinoma and two had cutaneous melanoma. The monotherapy dose-escalation portion (N of about 50 patients) of the phase I ivuxolimab trial is reported in the paper. The dose-escalation cohort was around 83% male with a mean age of approximately 60 years, ranging from roughly 23 to 80. Of the approximately 50 dose-escalation patients, hepatocellular carcinoma was present in around 20, melanoma in around 15, renal cell carcinoma in 9 and head and neck cancer in 9. Points the paper makes about the study in general: Low levels of normalized T-cell clonal expansion were also seen in some patients who did not respond. At doses of 0.1 to 3.0 mg/kg, clonal expansion of both CD4+ and CD8+ blood T cells was observed from baseline to week 6. After ivuxolimab, expanded clones were on average more numerous among CD8+ T cells than among CD4+ T cells. The antigen specificity of the clonally expanded peripheral T cells was not determined. Partial responders in the 0.1-3.0 mg/kg groups had among the lowest normalized peripheral clonal expansion, especially among CD8+ T cells.

Concerning this clone: Its antigen is currently not known. One base away there is no much larger clone; base qualities are not given.

The CDR3 holds 15 amino acids from the cysteine to the phenylalanine. CDR3 DNA only is kept here, 45 bases in frame from base 1. CDR1 is given as MNHNS and CDR2 as SASEGT, both from the germline V gene. V loses 7 bases, J loses 0 bases, and the germline ends lie 10 bases apart. Patients with a history of autoimmune disease or receiving systemic immunosuppression were excluded from the trial. Peripheral blood for TCR sequencing was drawn from every dose cohort at baseline, at cycle 4 day 1 and at cycle 7 day 1. Samples were obtained from an open-label, multicenter, first-in-human phase I dose-escalation trial of ivuxolimab. The trial enrolled adults with locally advanced or metastatic head and neck squamous cell, hepatocellular, melanoma or renal cell carcinoma. CD4+ and CD8+ T cells were sorted separately from peripheral blood before TCR sequencing. Genomic DNA was extracted from sorted cells for sequencing of the TCRbeta CDR3 region. The immunoSEQ Assay was used to sequence the TCRbeta CDR3 regions. TCRdb stores this immuneACCESS table with in-frame sequences only. Part of the clones is absent; in the studies checked, under half of the shortfall reflects unresolved V genes, and no reason is known for the rest. The sample profile shows 30,000 to 35,000 clones; under 85% of them were found once. 13% to 15% of the sample rests with the top ten.

This receptor was taken from an adult with an advanced solid tumor such as melanoma, head and neck, liver or kidney cancer. The sequences come from CD4+ or CD8+ T cells sorted from blood, collected in a trial of the OX40 agonist ivuxolimab. This chain joins TRBV6-1 to TRBJ2-6; perhaps TRBD1 is the D gene, with 6 bases matching. The CDR3 region reads CASTQGFSGANVLTF. The sequenced DNA: TGTGCCAGCACCCAGGGGTTCTCTGGGGCCAACGTCCTGACTTTC.